This is a list of T cell receptor beta chains from one sample in a study of blood T cell repertoires in COVID-19. Clones were sequenced by immunoSEQ multiplex PCR, and TCRdb holds only the in-frame ones, with some missing. The sample consists of 250,000 to 300,000 clones, roughly 86% of them appearing once. The sequenced material came from peripheral blood. Source of these receptors: a woman aged 30 to 39 with COVID-19, enrolled during active disease. CDR3s include the opening cysteine and the closing phenylalanine or tryptophan. A D gene is named only where the DNA matches it firmly.

>.|TRBV2|TRBJ2-7
CASEGTSYEQYF
TGTGCCAGCGAGGGCACCTCCTACGAGCAGTACTTC
>.|TRBV24-1|TRBJ1-5
CATSEQTGKEHF
TGTGCCACCAGTGAACAGACAGGAAAGGAGCATTTT
>.|TRBV29-1|TRBJ1-1
CSVARNTEAFF
TGCAGCGTTGCTAGGAACACTGAAGCTTTCTTT
>.|TRBV20-1|TRBJ1-4
CSARRNEKLFF
TGCAGTGCTAGGAGAAACGAAAAACTGTTTTTT
>.|TRBV19|TRBJ1-4
CASNLMFLPFSEKLFF
TGTGCCAGTAATCTAATGTTTCTGCCTTTTAGTGAAAAACTGTTTTTT
>.|TRBV11-2|TRBJ1-6
CASSKELAGVGSPLHF
TGTGCCAGCAGCAAAGAACTCGCGGGGGTTGGTTCACCCCTCCACTTT
>TRBD1|TRBV2|TRBJ1-2
CASTDRGRSYGYTF
TGTGCCAGCACCGACAGGGGGAGAAGCTATGGCTACACCTTC
>TRBD1|TRBV5-6|TRBJ2-7
CASSPDRGKPYEQYF
TGTGCCAGCAGCCCGGACAGGGGGAAACCTTACGAGCAGTACTTC
>.|TRBV7-9|TRBJ1-2
CASSPARGTNYGYTF
TGTGCCAGCAGCCCGGCTCGGGGGACTAACTATGGCTACACCTTC
>TRBD2|TRBV10-2|TRBJ2-7
CAGSSGFYEQYF
TGCGCCGGCAGTAGCGGGTTCTACGAGCAGTACTTC
>.|TRBV25-1|TRBJ2-5
CASSDEASMYF
TGTGCCAGCAGTGATGAGGCTAGTATGTACTTC
>.|TRBV5-6|TRBJ1-2
CASSLVIASGGYTF
TGTGCCAGCAGCTTGGTAATAGCCTCCGGGGGCTACACCTTC
>.|TRBV7-2|TRBJ2-7
CASGLGRTQQYF
TGTGCCAGCGGTCTGGGGCGTACCCAGCAGTACTTC
>TRBD1|TRBV5-5|TRBJ1-4
CASSSTGGNEKLFF
TGTGCCAGCAGCTCTACAGGGGGCAATGAAAAACTGTTTTTT
>TRBD1|TRBV28|TRBJ2-7
CASRTQDRGSYEQYF
TGTGCCAGCAGAACCCAAGACAGGGGATCCTACGAGCAGTACTTC
>.|TRBV5-4|TRBJ2-1
CASSLRLGLKNEQFF
TGTGCCAGCAGCTTGAGACTCGGCTTAAAGAATGAGCAGTTCTTC
>.|TRBV9|TRBJ2-7
CASSVAPESNEQYF
TGTGCCAGCAGCGTAGCTCCGGAGAGTAACGAGCAGTACTTC
>TRBD1|TRBV4-1|TRBJ1-2
CASSREQGQGGYTF
TGCGCCAGCAGCCGCGAACAGGGGCAGGGTGGCTACACCTTC
>.|TRBV5-6|TRBJ1-4
CASSLLGATNEKLFF
TGTGCCAGCAGCTTGCTCGGAGCAACTAATGAAAAACTGTTTTTT
>.|TRBV10-1|TRBJ2-3
CAKKGGATQYF
TGCGCCAAGAAGGGGGGGGCTACGCAGTATTTT
>TRBD2|TRBV9|TRBJ2-2
CASSEGTSDTGELFF
TGTGCCAGCAGCGAGGGGACTAGTGATACCGGGGAGCTGTTTTTT
>TRBD1|TRBV3-1/TRBV3-2|TRBJ2-2
CASSQPLGQTTGELFF
TGTGCCAGCAGCCAACCCCTGGGACAGACCACCGGGGAGCTGTTTTTT